The present T cell receptor (beta chain) was sequenced within a study of blood T cell repertoires in COVID-19. CDR1 is SGHDT and CDR2 is YYEEEE in the germline V gene. V shed 7 bases, J shed 8 bases, and the junction held 16 bases outside the gene matches. The CDR3 consists of 15 residues. Clones were read by immunoSEQ multiplex PCR, and TCRdb kept only the in-frame ones, dropping some. The sample records around 430,000 clones, around 89% being singletons. The chain recombines TRBV5-6 with TRBJ1-2; the match to TRBD1 covers 8 bases. The TCR was taken from a woman in her 50s with COVID-19, enrolled during active disease. Sequencing used peripheral blood. The CDR3 protein is CASLERGRGPRGYTF. For the CDR3, the DNA is TGTGCCAGCTTGGAGAGGGGCAGGGGGCCAAGGGGCTACACCTTC. Using reference TRBV5-6 and TRBJ1-2 for the parts outside the CDR3, the full variable domain is DAGVTQSPTHLIKTRGQQVTLRCSPKSGHDTVSWYQQALGQGPQFIFQYYEEEERQRGNFPDRFSGHQFPNYSSELNVNALLLGDSALYLCASLERGRGPRGYTFGSGTRLTVV.